This T cell receptor beta chain was sequenced for a study of cytomegalovirus exposure and HLA in healthy donors. CDR3 length: 13 amino acids. V lost 7 bases, J lost 7 bases, and 9 bases stayed unmatched. Looked up from germline, CDR1 is MGHDK and CDR2 is SYGVNS. Primers for the PCR totalled 60 Vbeta and 13 Jbeta. The table came from immunoSEQ multiplex PCR; TCRdb's copy has only in-frame clones and leaves some out. The sample lists roughly 240,000 clones; roughly 73% were seen once. The study's findings and limits: A later look showed TCR association rates differing by HLA locus, highest for DRB1 and lowest for HLA-C. High sensitivity and specificity were reportedly achieved when the classifier diagnosed cytomegalovirus status.

Of note for this clone: The antigen remains undetermined.

The chain links TRBV25-1 to TRBJ1-2; 7 bases fit TRBD1. This receptor was obtained from a boy aged 5-17 years in good health and CMV-seronegative. Sequencing input: PBMCs. Here the CDR3 DNA reads TGTGCCAGCACCTTGACAGGGTGGGGTGGCTACACCTTC. Its translation: CASTLTGWGGYTF.